The text below deals with one T cell receptor (beta chain). Per germline, CDR1 SNHLY and CDR2 FYNNEI. With 6 bases clipped from V and 5 bases from J, the junction kept 4 bases outside the gene matches. The CDR3 consists of 13 residues. The data were obtained in a study of blood T cell repertoires in COVID-19. The authors' processing: Nucleated cell counts were estimated from reference gene primer amplification. Generated by immunoSEQ multiplex PCR, the TCRdb table keeps only in-frame clones and is missing some. For V, J and clone size, that table is used; D and trimming come from the DNA. The table shows some 220,000 clones, with 70% to 85% occurring only once.

The chain uses TRBV2 and TRBJ2-1; TRBD1 agrees at 7 bases. Sequencing used peripheral blood. The TCR sequence derives from a man aged 50 or older with active or convalescent COVID-19. CDR3 residues: CASSTGQNNEQFF. As DNA, the CDR3 is TGTGCCAGCAGCACGGGACAGAACAATGAGCAGTTCTTC.